The T cell receptor (beta chain) described here comes from a study of cytomegalovirus exposure and HLA in healthy donors. The overall study: Inside one of the first data releases sat about 85 million unique TCRs taken from HLA-typed donors. General study findings and limits: CMV antigen specificity was confirmed in vitro for three CMV-associated chains. According to a later analysis, donors in an Asian-associated ancestry cluster reportedly had fewer N-insertions than the 666-donor mean. The study put about 180 TCR beta chains on its list as cytomegalovirus-associated.

Vbeta (60) and Jbeta (13) primers were used in the PCR. The data were produced by immunoSEQ multiplex PCR, yet TCRdb's version contains in-frame clones alone and is incomplete. Among 150,000 to 200,000 clones listed, approximately 80% were seen once. Germline-derived CDR1 and CDR2 are SNHLY and FYNNEI. The germline V and J ends were trimmed by 9 bases and 3 bases, with 11 bases remaining between them. This CDR3 region has 12 residues. About this clone: Antigen unknown.

The source is a male donor in good health and CMV-seropositive. The chain is built from TRBV2 and TRBJ1-1; D may be TRBD1 (5 bases). The sequencing input was PBMCs. CDR3 nucleotides: TGTGCCAGGGGGGAGGGCGACACTGAAGCTTTCTTT. Protein: CARGEGDTEAFF. The entire variable domain, with the rest obtained from reference TRBV2 and TRBJ1-1, is as follows: EPEVTQTPSHQVTQMGQEVILRCVPISNHLYFYWYRQILGQKVEFLVSFYNNEISEKSEIFDDQFSVERPDGSNFTLKIRSTKLEDSAMYFCARGEGDTEAFFGQGTRLTVV.